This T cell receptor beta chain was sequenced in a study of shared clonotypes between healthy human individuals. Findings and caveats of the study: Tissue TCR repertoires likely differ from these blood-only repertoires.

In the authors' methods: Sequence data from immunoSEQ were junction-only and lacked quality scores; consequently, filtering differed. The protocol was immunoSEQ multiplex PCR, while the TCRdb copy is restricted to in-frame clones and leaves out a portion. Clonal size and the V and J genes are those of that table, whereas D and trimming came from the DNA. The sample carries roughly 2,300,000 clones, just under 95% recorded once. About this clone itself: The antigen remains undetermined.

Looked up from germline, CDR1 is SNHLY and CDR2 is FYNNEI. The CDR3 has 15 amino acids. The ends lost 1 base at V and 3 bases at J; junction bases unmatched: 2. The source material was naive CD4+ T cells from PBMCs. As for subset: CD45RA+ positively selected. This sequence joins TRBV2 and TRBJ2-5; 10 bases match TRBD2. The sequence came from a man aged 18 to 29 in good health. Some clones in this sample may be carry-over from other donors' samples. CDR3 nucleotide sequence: TGTGCCAGCAGTGAAGAGGGACTAGCGAAAGAGACCCAGTACTTC. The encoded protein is CASSEEGLAKETQYF.